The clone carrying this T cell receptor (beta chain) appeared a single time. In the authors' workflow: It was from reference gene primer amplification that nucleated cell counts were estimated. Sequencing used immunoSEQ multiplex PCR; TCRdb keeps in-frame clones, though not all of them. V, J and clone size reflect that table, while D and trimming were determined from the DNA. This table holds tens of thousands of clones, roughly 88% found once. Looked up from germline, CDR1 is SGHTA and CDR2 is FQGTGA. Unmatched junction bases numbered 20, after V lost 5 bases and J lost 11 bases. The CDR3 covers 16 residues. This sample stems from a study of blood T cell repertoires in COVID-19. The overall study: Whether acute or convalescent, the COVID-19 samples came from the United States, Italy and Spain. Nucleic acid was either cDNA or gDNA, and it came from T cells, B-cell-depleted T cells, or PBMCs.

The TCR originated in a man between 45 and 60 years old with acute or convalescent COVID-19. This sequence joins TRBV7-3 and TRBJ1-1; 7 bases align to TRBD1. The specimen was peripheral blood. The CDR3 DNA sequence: TGTGCCAGCAGCCCAAGTTACGACAGGGCCATAGTCGAGGCTTTCTTT. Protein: CASSPSYDRAIVEAFF.